The rows below give T cell receptor beta chains drawn from one sample of a study of blood T cells in healthy people across ages. Each CDR3 protein gets one entry after TCRdb re-called the 5' RACE reads with MiXCR. The profile shows 1.2 million to 1.5 million distinct CDR3 sequences, around 39% of them singletons. Sequenced: blood. These receptor sequences come from a woman aged 18 to 35 in good health. Each CDR3 is given with its conserved first and last residue. D genes are given only for firm matches. For some rows the clone size is stated as once, few or many, or as a class when expanded; others skip it.

d_gene	v_gene	len	j_gene	abundance	CDR3nt	CDR3aa
TRBD2	TRBV5-1	16	TRBJ2-3	few	TGCGCCAGCAGCCCCTCGGCGGGGGGGAACACAGATACGCAGTATTTT	CASSPSAGGNTDTQYF
.	TRBV28	16	TRBJ1-1	once	TGTGCCAGCAGTCCTCGGACGGTTACCTCGAACACTGAAGCTTTCTTT	CASSPRTVTSNTEAFF
.	TRBV18	18	TRBJ2-5	.	TGTGCCAGCTCACCCCAGCCCACGACACAAGGAGCGGGAGAGACCCAGTACTTC	CASSPQPTTQGAGETQYF
.	TRBV4-1	14	TRBJ1-2	many	TGCGCCAGCAGCCAAGTTGCGAGGTTCGATGGCTACACCTTC	CASSQVARFDGYTF
TRBD1	TRBV6-5	16	TRBJ1-6	.	TGTGCCAGCAGTTACTCGACAGGGTTCAACAATTCACCCCTCCACTTT	CASSYSTGFNNSPLHF
TRBD2	TRBV7-6	15	TRBJ2-1	.	TGTGCCAGCAGCTCAGGGACTAGTGTTGGGAATGAGCAGTTCTTC	CASSSGTSVGNEQFF
TRBD2	TRBV6-5	16	TRBJ2-1	many	TGTGCCAGCAGTTACGGGACTAGCGGGGGGCAAAATGAGCAGTTCTTC	CASSYGTSGGQNEQFF
TRBD1	TRBV6-1	15	TRBJ1-2	.	TGTGCCACCGAGGGGAGGGACAGGGGGCGATATGGCTACACCTTC	CATEGRDRGRYGYTF
.	TRBV20-1	12	TRBJ2-7	once	TGCAGTGCCCTCAGGGACGACAATGAGCAGTACTTC	CSALRDDNEQYF
.	TRBV6-5	12	TRBJ2-1	few	TGTGCCAGCAGTGCACCCGGGGGAGAGCAGTTCTTC	CASSAPGGEQFF
.	TRBV29-1	11	TRBJ2-2	.	TGCAGCGCCATGAACACCGGGGAGCTGTTTTTT	CSAMNTGELFF
.	TRBV11-2	12	TRBJ2-7	many	TGTGCCAGCGGGCGGGGCTCCTACGAGCAGTACTTC	CASGRGSYEQYF
.	TRBV15	12	TRBJ2-5	few	TGTGCCACCAGCAGCGGAGCATGGACCCAGTACTTC	CATSSGAWTQYF
TRBD2	TRBV19	15	TRBJ2-1	.	TGTGCCAGTAGTATAAAACTAGCGGTTAACAATGAGCAGTTCTTC	CASSIKLAVNNEQFF
.	TRBV27	14	TRBJ2-7	.	TGTGCCAGCAGTTTAGCCAGGGATTCCTACGAGCAGTACTTC	CASSLARDSYEQYF
.	TRBV6-6	15	TRBJ2-7	.	TGTGCCAGTAGTACCCTTGAGAGCTCCTACAATGAGCAGTACTTC	CASSTLESSYNEQYF
.	TRBV20-1	15	TRBJ2-6	few	TGCAGTGCTAGTCCTGGGGACTCTGGGGCCAACGTCCTGACTTTC	CSASPGDSGANVLTF
.	TRBV5-1	13	TRBJ2-7	few	TGCGCCAGCAGCTTGCCGGTAGCCTACGAGCAGTACTTC	CASSLPVAYEQYF
TRBD2	TRBV2	12	TRBJ2-1	.	TGTGCCACCAAGAGACTAGCGGGCGAGCAGTTCTTC	CATKRLAGEQFF
.	TRBV20-1	13	TRBJ1-5	.	TGCAGTGCCCTCTGGGAGGTCAATCAGCCCCAGCATTTT	CSALWEVNQPQHF
.	TRBV21-1	17	TRBJ2-3	.	TGTGCCAGCAGCAAGGATCCACCTAGCGGGAGGGCAGATACGCAGTATTTT	CASSKDPPSGRADTQYF
TRBD1	TRBV7-9	16	TRBJ1-6	.	TGTGCCAGCAGCCCTCAGGGGGCAGGAAGTAATTCACCCCTCCACTTT	CASSPQGAGSNSPLHF
TRBD1	TRBV5-1	14	TRBJ2-3	many	TGCGCCAGCAGCTCCGGACAGGGGACAGATACGCAGTATTTT	CASSSGQGTDTQYF
TRBD2	TRBV7-2	18	TRBJ2-7	.	TGTGCCAGCAGCTTAGAAGGCCTAGCGGTAAGAAGCTCCTACGAGCAGTACTTC	CASSLEGLAVRSSYEQYF
.	TRBV12-3/TRBV12-4	18	TRBJ1-5	few	TGTGCCAGCAGTTTATTGACAACTTTGGGGGTGCGCAATCAGCCCCAGCATTTT	CASSLLTTLGVRNQPQHF
TRBD2	TRBV10-3	15	TRBJ2-5	few	TGTGCCATCAGATCAGAGACTAGCGGGGTGGCGACCCAGTACTTC	CAIRSETSGVATQYF
TRBD2	TRBV14	18	TRBJ2-5	.	TGTGCCAGCAGCCGGCATCAGCTAGCGGGGGGACTCCAAGAGACCCAGTACTTC	CASSRHQLAGGLQETQYF
.	TRBV6-6	15	TRBJ2-7	few	TGTGCCAGCATCCCCCGAAAGGGGGGAGACTACGAGCAGTACTTC	CASIPRKGGDYEQYF
.	TRBV6-5	16	TRBJ2-2	.	TGTGCCAGCACCTCCCCTTGGGGGGAGAACACCGGGGAGCTGTTTTTT	CASTSPWGENTGELFF
.	TRBV5-1	14	TRBJ1-2	.	TGCGCCAGCAGCGTGGAGCGGGGCGACTATGGCTACACCTTC	CASSVERGDYGYTF
TRBD1	TRBV4-2	17	TRBJ2-7	few	TGTGCCAGCAGCCAGTCGGGACAGGGGGGGGACTCCTACGAGCAGTACTTC	CASSQSGQGGDSYEQYF
TRBD1	TRBV20-1	13	TRBJ1-1	.	TGCAGTGCCGAGACAGGGTCGTACACTGAAGCTTTCTTT	CSAETGSYTEAFF
.	TRBV5-1	16	TRBJ2-7	.	TGCGCCAGCAGCCGCATCTTAGGTTGCGGGGCCTCCGAGCAGTACTTC	CASSRILGCGASEQYF